The 22 T cell receptor beta chains given below trace back to one sample, sequenced in a study of cytomegalovirus exposure and HLA in healthy donors. In the PCR, 60 Vbeta and 13 Jbeta primers were used. Sequenced by immunoSEQ multiplex PCR; TCRdb stores in-frame clones only, minus some. The table lists some 130,000 clones, 77% of them singletons. The sample taken for sequencing was PBMCs. These receptors all come from a man younger than 40 in good health and CMV-seronegative.

This clone has only a few counts. This rearrangement joins TRBV7-2 to TRBJ2-3; TRBD2 matches 9 bases. The CDR3 covers 18 residues. Germline V gene lookup returns CDR1 SGHTA and CDR2 FQGNSA. With V trimmed by 1 base and J by 0 bases, 8 bases remained unmatched. CDR3 nucleotide sequence: TGTGCCAGCAGCTTAGTTCTTAGCGGGAGCTCTAGCACAGATACGCAGTATTTT. It encodes CASSLVLSGSSSTDTQYF.

The V gene is TRBV5-1, the J gene TRBJ1-2; D is unclear. The CDR3 sequence is 13 residues long. The V end was cut by 4 bases, the J end by 5 bases, with 12 bases between. Germline assignment: CDR1 SGHRS and CDR2 YFSETQ. CDR3 loop: CASSHTQEYGYTF. In DNA form, the CDR3 reads TGCGCCAGCAGCCATACCCAGGAATATGGCTACACCTTC.

This clone occurred a few times. This chain joins TRBV11-2 and TRBJ2-1; 14 nucleotides align to TRBD2. The CDR3 is 16 amino acids. V shed 1 base, J shed 9 bases, and the junction held 5 bases outside the gene matches. CDR1 and CDR2 from the germline V gene are SGHAT and FQNNGV. The CDR3 is CASSLVGTSGSGEQFF. The CDR3 nucleotides read TGTGCCAGCAGCTTAGTAGGGACTAGCGGGAGCGGTGAGCAGTTCTTC.

V usage is TRBV28 and J usage is TRBJ2-3, with D uncertain. The CDR3 has 14 amino acids. V was trimmed by 10 bases and J by 0 bases, leaving 14 bases between them. Germline V gene data show CDR1 as MDHEN and CDR2 as SYDVKM. The CDR3 loop reads CATHRAESTDTQYF. The CDR3 DNA reads as TGTGCCACCCACCGTGCGGAGAGCACAGATACGCAGTATTTT.

V usage is TRBV5-1 and J usage is TRBJ2-3; the match to TRBD2 covers 14 bases. CDR3 length equals 16 residues. J was trimmed by 5 bases and V by 4 bases; bases with no gene match: 6. The germline V gene encodes CDR1 SGHRS and CDR2 YFSETQ. As DNA, the CDR3 is TGCGCCAGCAGCAGGGGACTAGCGGGAGATATAGATACGCAGTATTTT. It is translated as CASSRGLAGDIDTQYF. The full variable domain, its missing parts supplied by reference TRBV5-1 and TRBJ2-3, is KAGVTQTPRYLIKTRGQQVTLSCSPISGHRSVSWYQQTPGQGLQFLFEYFSETQRNKGNFPGRFSGRQFSNSRSEMNVSTLELGDSALYLCASSRGLAGDIDTQYFGPGTRLTVL.

The chain recombines TRBV9 with TRBJ2-3; 12 bases map to TRBD2. The CDR3 is 15 amino acids. Germline lookup yields CDR1 SGDLS and CDR2 YYNGEE. V shed 3 bases and J 8 bases; nucleotides not matched to a gene: 7. For the CDR3, the DNA is TGTGCCAGCAGCGAGACTAGCGGGAGAGTGGTTACGCAGTATTTT. Its protein product is CASSETSGRVVTQYF. The complete variable domain, with remaining parts taken from reference TRBV9 and TRBJ2-3, reads DSGVTQTPKHLITATGQRVTLRCSPRSGDLSVYWYQQSLDQGLQFLIQYYNGEERAKGNILERFSAQQFPDLHSELNLSSLELGDSALYFCASSETSGRVVTQYFGPGTRLTVL.

This clone was counted between two and nine times. The chain couples TRBV7-9 to TRBJ2-3, with 7 nucleotides matching TRBD2. This CDR3 has 15 residues. The trim removed 5 bases at V and 0 bases at J, leaving 5 bases unmatched. The germline V gene encodes CDR1 SEHNR and CDR2 FQNEAQ (reference sequence). The CDR3, as DNA: TGTGCCAGCAGCCCCCGTAGCGGGAGCACAGATACGCAGTATTTT. As protein: CASSPRSGSTDTQYF.

The chain is built from TRBV5-1 and TRBJ2-7, with 11 bases aligning to TRBD1. From germline, CDR1 is SGHRS and CDR2 YFSETQ. This CDR3 has 15 amino acids. The V gene end was trimmed by 3 bases and the J gene end by 3 bases; junction bases not matched to a gene: 5. The CDR3 sequence is CASSYSGTGGYEQYF. CDR3 in DNA: TGCGCCAGCAGCTACTCCGGGACAGGGGGCTACGAGCAGTACTTC. Filled out from reference TRBV5-1 and TRBJ2-7, the complete variable domain reads KAGVTQTPRYLIKTRGQQVTLSCSPISGHRSVSWYQQTPGQGLQFLFEYFSETQRNKGNFPGRFSGRQFSNSRSEMNVSTLELGDSALYLCASSYSGTGGYEQYFGPGTRLTVT.

The chain has TRBV6-5 and TRBJ2-1; 10 bases agree with TRBD2. This CDR3 is built from 15 residues. J gave up 2 bases and V 5 bases, and 3 bases lay outside the gene matches. Per germline, CDR1 MNHEY and CDR2 SVGAGI. The CDR3 region has the DNA TGTGCCAGCAGTATGGGGACTAGCGCCTACAATGAGCAGTTCTTC. Its translation is CASSMGTSAYNEQFF.

This clone occurred once. The chain couples TRBV18 to TRBJ2-2, with a weak D call TRBD2 (6 bases). Trimming removed 3 bases at V and 1 base at J, with 18 bases between. The germline CDR1 and CDR2 sequences are KGHSH and LQKENI. This CDR3 comprises 18 residues. The CDR3 sequence is CASSPPSLAGWNTGELFF. CDR3 in DNA: TGTGCCAGCTCACCCCCCTCTTTGGCGGGATGGAACACCGGGGAGCTGTTTTTT.

This chain uses TRBV7-6 with TRBJ2-3, with D perhaps TRBD2 (6 bases). This CDR3 is 17 amino acids long. V lost 5 bases and J lost 0, with 18 bases in between. The germline CDR1 and CDR2 sequences are SGHVS and FNYEAQ. The CDR3 sequence is CASSRSSAGPSTDTQYF. The CDR3 DNA is TGTGCCAGCAGCCGCAGCTCGGCGGGGCCTAGCACAGATACGCAGTATTTT.

The V gene is TRBV4-2, the J gene TRBJ1-5; 7 bases agree with TRBD1. The V segment lost 4 bases and the J segment 2 bases; nucleotides outside the gene matches: 14. The germline gives CDR1 LGHNA, CDR2 YNFKEQ. The CDR3 is made up of 18 amino acids. The chain's CDR3 is CASSPAGRGAFGNQPQHF. The CDR3 DNA follows: TGTGCCAGCAGCCCCGCGGGCAGGGGGGCATTTGGCAATCAGCCCCAGCATTTT.

This chain connects TRBV28 to TRBJ1-1, with 8 bases that match TRBD1. The CDR3 runs 16 residues. Germline assignment: CDR1 MDHEN and CDR2 SYDVKM. J lost 1 base, V lost 2 bases, and 6 bases had no gene match. The CDR3 DNA reads TGTGCCAGCAGTTTAACCCCGGACAGGGCGAACACTGAAGCTTTCTTT. Amino acids: CASSLTPDRANTEAFF.

This chain uses TRBV29-1 with TRBJ2-5; tentative D call: TRBD2 (6 bases). The CDR3 length is 11 residues. V was pared by 5 bases and J by 5 bases, with 9 bases between. Germline lookup yields CDR1 SQVTM and CDR2 ANQGSEA. The CDR3 coding sequence is TGCAGCGTTCATGCGGGGGAGACCCAGTACTTC. This translates into CSVHAGETQYF.

This chain connects TRBV10-1 to TRBJ1-1; D not resolved. Germline CDR1 reads WNHNN; CDR2 reads SYGVQD (reference sequence). The germline V and J ends were trimmed by 0 bases and 1 base, with 6 bases remaining between them. There are 14 residues in the CDR3. The CDR3 is CASSESGKNTEAFF. DNA of the CDR3: TGCGCCAGCAGTGAGTCGGGCAAGAACACTGAAGCTTTCTTT.

The rearrangement joins TRBV9 to TRBJ1-1, with TRBD1 matching 7 bases. CDR1 is SGDLS, CDR2 YYNGEE, per germline. The V segment lost 4 bases and the J segment 1 base; nucleotides outside the gene matches: 7. This CDR3 has 15 residues. The CDR3 DNA sequence: TGTGCCAGCAGCCCCCGACAGGGAGCGAACACTGAAGCTTTCTTT. This codes for CASSPRQGANTEAFF. Filled out from reference TRBV9 and TRBJ1-1, the complete variable domain reads DSGVTQTPKHLITATGQRVTLRCSPRSGDLSVYWYQQSLDQGLQFLIQYYNGEERAKGNILERFSAQQFPDLHSELNLSSLELGDSALYFCASSPRQGANTEAFFGQGTRLTVV.

This clone has a single count. The V gene is TRBV7-3, the J gene TRBJ1-1; tentative D call: TRBD1 (5 bases). V lost 5 bases and J lost 2, with 9 bases in between. Germline V gives CDR1 SGHTA, CDR2 FQGTGA. The length of the CDR3 is 13 residues. Written as DNA, the CDR3 is TGTGCCAGCAGCCCATGGGGCAACACTGAAGCTTTCTTT. The encoded protein is CASSPWGNTEAFF.

The rearrangement uses TRBV5-5 and TRBJ2-1; 7 positions match TRBD1. V shed 4 bases and J 5 bases; nucleotides not matched to a gene: 6. CDR1 SGHKS and CDR2 YYEKEE come from the germline V gene (reference sequence). This CDR3 is 14 amino acids long. Here the CDR3 DNA reads TGTGCCAGCAGCAATGGACAGGTCAACAATGAGCAGTTCTTC. It yields the protein CASSNGQVNNEQFF.

The CDR3 nucleotides are TGCGCCAGCAGCTTGGTGGACAGGACGTCCTACGAGCAGTACTTC. This translates into CASSLVDRTSYEQYF. The chain is built from TRBV5-1 and TRBJ2-7; 7 bases fit TRBD1. After removal of 0 bases from V and 1 base from J, the junction contained 4 bases not matched to a gene. The CDR3 consists of 15 residues. Looked up from germline, CDR1 is SGHRS and CDR2 is YFSETQ. The variable domain in full, with the rest retrieved from reference TRBV5-1 and TRBJ2-7, is KAGVTQTPRYLIKTRGQQVTLSCSPISGHRSVSWYQQTPGQGLQFLFEYFSETQRNKGNFPGRFSGRQFSNSRSEMNVSTLELGDSALYLCASSLVDRTSYEQYFGPGTRLTVT.

The rearrangement links TRBV9 to TRBJ2-2, with TRBD2 as a possible D gene (6 bases). The CDR3 is 16 residues long. V was pared by 4 bases and J by 7 bases, with 20 bases between. Germline CDR1 and CDR2: SGDLS and YYNGEE. CDR3 amino acids: CASSPRGKLGVGELFF. As DNA, the CDR3 is TGTGCCAGCAGCCCTCGCGGGAAGCTTGGGGTCGGGGAGCTGTTTTTT.

This clone was seen a single time. The chain links TRBV6-6 to TRBJ1-1, with D maybe TRBD1 (6 bases). The germline V and J ends were trimmed by 0 bases and 3 bases, with 8 bases remaining between them. CDR1 is MNHNY, CDR2 SVGAGI, per germline (reference sequence). The CDR3 contains 14 residues. DNA for the CDR3: TGTGCCAGCAGTTACTCGAACAGGGACACTGAAGCTTTCTTT. It specifies CASSYSNRDTEAFF.

V and J are TRBV28 and TRBJ2-7, with a possible D match to TRBD2 (6 bases). This CDR3 contains 16 residues. Between the trimmed V and J ends, which lost 6 bases and 3 bases, there was a span of 21 bases. The V gene's germline CDR1 is MDHEN and CDR2 SYDVKM. CDR3 sequence reads: CASRLPSGPGVYEQYF. The CDR3 DNA reads TGTGCCAGCAGGCTCCCCTCCGGACCGGGGGTCTACGAGCAGTACTTC.